What follows describes a single T cell receptor beta chain. Its target is not known. This sample is part of a study of Ad26.COV2.S vaccination and SARS-CoV-2 variants. Whole-study results and caveats: Vaccine recipients surpassed placebo recipients in spike-specific TCR breadth.

Sequencing used immunoSEQ multiplex PCR; TCRdb keeps in-frame clones, though not all of them. The sample carries around 45,000 clones, approximately 80% recorded once. The CDR3 has 17 amino acids. The germline CDR1 and CDR2 sequences are LNHDA and SQIVND (reference sequence). After removal of 6 bases from V and 0 bases from J, the junction contained 8 bases not matched to a gene. The TCR comes from a human donor who had recovered from COVID-19. The chain links TRBV19 to TRBJ1-4; 9 nucleotides match TRBD1. The input for sequencing was peripheral blood, taken after recovery from COVID-19. DNA for the CDR3: TGTGCCAGTAGGGGGGACAGGGTGTTTGCAACTAATGAAAAACTGTTTTTT. Translating gives CASRGDRVFATNEKLFF.